The 15 T cell receptor beta chains listed next were all sequenced from one sample in a study of cytomegalovirus exposure and HLA in healthy donors. PCR amplification relied on 60 Vbeta primers (plus 13 Jbeta primers). This table comes from immunoSEQ multiplex PCR, and its TCRdb copy is limited to in-frame clones, with some not included. Among 65,000 to 75,000 clones listed, approximately 67% were seen once. Sequences were obtained from PBMCs. These receptors came from a woman aged 25 to 39 in good health and CMV-seronegative.

V and J are TRBV6-5 and TRBJ1-6; possibly TRBD1 for D (5 bases). The germline gives CDR1 MNHEY, CDR2 SVGAGI. The CDR3 is 14 residues long. The V end lost 7 bases, the J end lost 7 bases, and 14 bases lay between the germline ends. The CDR3 protein is CASTLRRGNSPLHF. DNA of the CDR3: TGTGCCAGCACCCTGAGGAGGGGAAATTCACCCCTCCACTTT.

This chain links TRBV7-3 with TRBJ2-7; 8 bases are shared with TRBD1. This CDR3 comprises 12 residues. The germline CDR1 and CDR2 sequences are SGHTA and FQGTGA. V lost 5 bases, J lost 6 bases, and 3 bases stayed unmatched. The CDR3 nucleotides are TGTGCCAGCAGCCGGACAGGGTCCGAGCAGTACTTC. Translating gives CASSRTGSEQYF.

J is TRBJ1-1 and V is TRBV7-8, with D possibly matching TRBD1 (6 bases). Germline loops: CDR1 SGHVS, CDR2 FQNEAQ. This CDR3 is built from 13 residues. The V end was cut by 5 bases, the J end by 4 bases, with 11 bases between. The CDR3 DNA follows: TGTGCCAGCAGCAGCCACAGGGTCACTGAAGCTTTCTTT. This translates into CASSSHRVTEAFF.

The chain recombines TRBV9 with TRBJ2-3; 7 nucleotides align to TRBD2. CDR1 is SGDLS, CDR2 YYNGEE, per germline. This CDR3 region has 19 residues. V trimming: 0 bases; J trimming: 1 base; junction bases outside the gene matches: 14. The CDR3 sequence is CASSVEAWGGGSGTDTQYF. The CDR3 nucleotides are TGTGCCAGCAGCGTAGAAGCATGGGGGGGTGGGAGTGGCACAGATACGCAGTATTTT. The whole variable domain, filled in from reference TRBV9 and TRBJ2-3, reads DSGVTQTPKHLITATGQRVTLRCSPRSGDLSVYWYQQSLDQGLQFLIQYYNGEERAKGNILERFSAQQFPDLHSELNLSSLELGDSALYFCASSVEAWGGGSGTDTQYFGPGTRLTVL.

The rearrangement joins TRBV28 to TRBJ1-3; 10 bases agree with TRBD1. Germline assignment: CDR1 MDHEN and CDR2 SYDVKM. The junction had 7 bases not matched to a gene; V was cut back by 2 bases and J by 3 bases. The CDR3 spans 17 residues. The CDR3 sequence is CASSLGQTGGFGNTIYF. The CDR3 bases are TGTGCCAGCAGTTTAGGACAGACAGGGGGCTTTGGAAACACCATATATTTT.

This clone has only a few counts. The rearrangement uses TRBV5-1 and TRBJ1-4, with a tentative D call TRBD1 (6 bases). CDR1 SGHRS and CDR2 YFSETQ come from the germline V gene. Between the trimmed V and J ends, which lost 3 bases and 6 bases, there was a span of 12 bases. The CDR3 extends over 14 amino acids. CDR3 amino acids: CASSSQGPYEKLFF. The CDR3 bases are TGCGCCAGCAGCTCCCAGGGGCCTTATGAAAAACTGTTTTTT.

The chain carries TRBV11-3 and TRBJ1-1; possibly TRBD1 for D (5 bases). This CDR3 has 14 amino acids. The germline V gene encodes CDR1 SGHNT and CDR2 YENEEA. Trimming removed 3 bases from V and 6 bases from J, with 14 bases in between. In nucleotides, the CDR3 is TGTGCCAGCAGCTTGAATGGGGGGGAGGCTGAAGCTTTCTTT. This codes for CASSLNGGEAEAFF.

About this clone itself: At one of its ends the junction is not consistent with the germline gene, which may arise from a read error. The chain joins TRBV7-9 to TRBJ1-3; D ambiguous. There are 12 residues in the CDR3. Germline assignment: CDR1 SEHNR and CDR2 FQNEAQ (reference sequence). The CDR3: CSSSLTGNTIYF. As DNA, the CDR3 is TGTTCCAGCAGCCTTACTGGAAACACCATATATTTT. Full variable domain (missing parts from reference TRBV7-9 and TRBJ1-3): DTGVSQNPRHKITKRGQNVTFRCDPISEHNRLYWYRQTLGQGPEFLTYFQNEAQLEKSRLLSDRFSAERPKGSFSTLEIQRTEQGDSAMYLCSSSLTGNTIYFGEGSWLTVV.

The V and J genes are TRBV28 and TRBJ1-1; tentatively, D is TRBD1 (5 bases). Germline-derived CDR1 and CDR2 are MDHEN and SYDVKM. The CDR3 has 15 amino acids. Trimming pared 3 bases from V and 1 base from J, leaving 12 bases between. The DNA of the CDR3 is TGTGCCAGCAGTTTTCAGGGTTCTTGGAACACTGAAGCTTTCTTT. It codes for CASSFQGSWNTEAFF.

The rearrangement links TRBV28 to TRBJ2-7; D gene ambiguous. This CDR3 comprises 11 residues. Trimming left V 5 bases short and J 3 bases short, with 5 bases between. Per germline, CDR1 MDHEN and CDR2 SYDVKM. CDR3 bases: TGTGCCAGCAGTCGCTACTACGAGCAGTACTTC. It is translated as CASSRYYEQYF.

J is TRBJ1-3 and V is TRBV7-2; 8 positions agree with TRBD1. The junction had 7 bases not matched to a gene; V was cut back by 5 bases and J by 4 bases. The germline CDR1 and CDR2 sequences are SGHTA and FQGNSA. The CDR3 runs 15 residues. The CDR3 is CASSIYRGAGNTIYF. Here the CDR3 DNA reads TGTGCCAGCAGCATTTACAGGGGGGCCGGAAACACCATATATTTT.

The chain is built from TRBV19 and TRBJ1-4, with TRBD1 identical over 10 bases. The J segment lost 6 bases and the V segment lost 7 bases, leaving 2 bases of the junction unmatched. Looked up from germline, CDR1 is LNHDA and CDR2 is SQIVND (reference sequence). The CDR3 runs 13 residues. CDR3 DNA: TGTGCCAGTAAGGGGACAGGGGATGAAAAACTGTTTTTT. This sequence encodes CASKGTGDEKLFF.

V gene TRBV19 combines with J gene TRBJ2-7; the D gene is possibly TRBD2 (6 bases). CDR1 and CDR2 from the germline V gene are LNHDA and SQIVND (reference sequence). CDR3 length: 15 residues. The V end was cut by 4 bases, the J end by 0 bases, with 13 bases between. CDR3 residues: CASSSAPGGSYEQYF. DNA for the CDR3: TGTGCCAGTAGTAGTGCTCCCGGGGGCTCCTACGAGCAGTACTTC.

As for this clone: Given the absence of the conserved phenylalanine or tryptophan at the CDR3 end, a read error is likely. No DNA is shown, since the ends of the CDR3 on it are uncertain; the CDR3 is the one TCRdb lists. The rearrangement uses TRBV6-5 and TRBJ1-2; the D call TRBD1 from the table was never checked on the DNA. Germline loops: CDR1 MNHEY, CDR2 SVGAGI. Termini included, the CDR3 measures 11 amino acids. This CDR3 is CASSYSPRPLN.

The count of this clone is one. The chain uses TRBV30 and TRBJ2-7; TRBD2 matches at 16 bases. The V segment lost 2 bases and the J segment 2 bases; nucleotides outside the gene matches: 12. CDR3 length: 19 residues. Germline assignment: CDR1 GTSNPN and CDR2 SVGIG (reference sequence). The CDR3 nucleotides read TGTGCCTGGAGTCGACCGATACTGGGACTAGCGGGGGGGCCCTACGAGCAGTACTTC. It codes for CAWSRPILGLAGGPYEQYF.